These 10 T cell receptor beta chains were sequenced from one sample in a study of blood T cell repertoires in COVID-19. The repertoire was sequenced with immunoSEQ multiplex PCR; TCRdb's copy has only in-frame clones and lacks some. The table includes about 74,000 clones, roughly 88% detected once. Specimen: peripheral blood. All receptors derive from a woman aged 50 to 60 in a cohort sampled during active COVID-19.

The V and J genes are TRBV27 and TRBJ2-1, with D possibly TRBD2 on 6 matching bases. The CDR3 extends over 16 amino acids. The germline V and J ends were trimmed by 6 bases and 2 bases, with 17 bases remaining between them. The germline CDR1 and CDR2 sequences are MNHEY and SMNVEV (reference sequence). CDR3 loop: CASRLGSSGAYNEQFF. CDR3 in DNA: TGTGCCAGCAGATTAGGTTCATCGGGGGCCTACAATGAGCAGTTCTTC.

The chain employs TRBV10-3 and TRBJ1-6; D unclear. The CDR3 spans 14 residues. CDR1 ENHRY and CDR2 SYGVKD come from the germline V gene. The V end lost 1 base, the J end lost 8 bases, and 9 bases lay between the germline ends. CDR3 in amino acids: CAISEWGEDSPLHF. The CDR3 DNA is TGTGCCATCAGTGAGTGGGGAGAGGATTCACCCCTCCACTTT.

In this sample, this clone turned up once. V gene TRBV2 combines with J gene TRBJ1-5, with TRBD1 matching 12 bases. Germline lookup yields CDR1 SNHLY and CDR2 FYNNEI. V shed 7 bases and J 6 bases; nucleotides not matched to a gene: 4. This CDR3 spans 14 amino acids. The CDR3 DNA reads TGTGCCAGCACGGGACAGGGGGCGAGTCAGCCCCAGCATTTT. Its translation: CASTGQGASQPQHF. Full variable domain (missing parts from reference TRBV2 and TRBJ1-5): EPEVTQTPSHQVTQMGQEVILRCVPISNHLYFYWYRQILGQKVEFLVSFYNNEISEKSEIFDDQFSVERPDGSNFTLKIRSTKLEDSAMYFCASTGQGASQPQHFGDGTRLSIL.

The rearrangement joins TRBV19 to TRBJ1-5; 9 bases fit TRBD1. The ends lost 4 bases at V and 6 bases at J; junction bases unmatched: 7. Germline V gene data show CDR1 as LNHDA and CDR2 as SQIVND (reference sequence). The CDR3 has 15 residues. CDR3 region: CASSKDRGSGQPQHF. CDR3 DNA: TGTGCCAGTAGTAAGGACAGGGGATCGGGTCAGCCCCAGCATTTT.

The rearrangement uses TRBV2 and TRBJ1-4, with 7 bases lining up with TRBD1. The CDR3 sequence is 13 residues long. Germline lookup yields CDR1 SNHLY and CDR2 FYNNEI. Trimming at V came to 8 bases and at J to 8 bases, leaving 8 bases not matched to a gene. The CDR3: CASDVQGGEKLFF. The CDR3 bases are TGTGCCAGCGATGTCCAGGGGGGAGAAAAACTGTTTTTT.

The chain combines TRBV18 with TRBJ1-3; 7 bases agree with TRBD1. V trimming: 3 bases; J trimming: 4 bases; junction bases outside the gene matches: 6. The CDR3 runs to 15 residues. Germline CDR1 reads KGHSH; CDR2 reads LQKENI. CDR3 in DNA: TGTGCCAGCTCACCGGACAGGATAGACGGAAACACCATATATTTT. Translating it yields CASSPDRIDGNTIYF.

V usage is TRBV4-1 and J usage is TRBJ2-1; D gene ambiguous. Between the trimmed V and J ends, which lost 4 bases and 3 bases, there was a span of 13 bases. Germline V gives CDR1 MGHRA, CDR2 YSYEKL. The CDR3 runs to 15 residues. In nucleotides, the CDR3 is TGCGCCAGCAGCCCTACAGTGTTGGGCTACAATGAGCAGTTCTTC. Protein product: CASSPTVLGYNEQFF.

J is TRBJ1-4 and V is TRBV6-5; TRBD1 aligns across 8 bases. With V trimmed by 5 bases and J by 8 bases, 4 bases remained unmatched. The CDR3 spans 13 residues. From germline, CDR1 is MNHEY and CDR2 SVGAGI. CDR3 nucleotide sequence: TGTGCCAGCAGTCAGGACAGGGAAGAAAAACTGTTTTTT. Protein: CASSQDREEKLFF.

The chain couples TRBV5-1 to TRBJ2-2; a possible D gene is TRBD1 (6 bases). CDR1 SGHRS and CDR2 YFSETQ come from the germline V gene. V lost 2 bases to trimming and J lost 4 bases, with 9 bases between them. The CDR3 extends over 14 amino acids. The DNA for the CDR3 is TGCGCCAGCAGCTTACAGGGTCTCACCGGGGAGCTGTTTTTT. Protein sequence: CASSLQGLTGELFF. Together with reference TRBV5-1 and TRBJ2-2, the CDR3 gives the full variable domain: KAGVTQTPRYLIKTRGQQVTLSCSPISGHRSVSWYQQTPGQGLQFLFEYFSETQRNKGNFPGRFSGRQFSNSRSEMNVSTLELGDSALYLCASSLQGLTGELFFGEGSRLTVL.

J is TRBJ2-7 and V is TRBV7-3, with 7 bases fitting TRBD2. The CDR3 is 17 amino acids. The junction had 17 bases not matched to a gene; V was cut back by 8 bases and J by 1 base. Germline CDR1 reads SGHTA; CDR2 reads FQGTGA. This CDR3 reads CASPPWPRLAVSYEQYF. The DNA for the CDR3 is TGTGCCAGCCCCCCGTGGCCGAGACTAGCAGTTTCCTACGAGCAGTACTTC.